These 29 T cell receptor beta chains were sequenced from one sample in a study of response to subunit inactivated influenza vaccine. MiXCR, run by TCRdb on the RT-PCR reads, gives a single entry per CDR3 protein. The sample has 600,000 to 850,000 distinct CDR3 sequences; 13% to 15% are singletons. The sequencing here drew on PBMCs from blood, taken approximately 15 days before vaccination. The receptor source for this set is a man between 45 and 60 years old who received an inactivated influenza vaccine.

In this sample, this clonotype turned up many times. The rearrangement links TRBV18 to TRBJ1-1; D may be TRBD1 (6 bases). The CDR3 extends over 14 amino acids. Trimming took off 5 bases at V and 1 base at J, with 11 bases between the two ends. The germline V gene encodes CDR1 KGHSH and CDR2 LQKENI. CDR3 sequence reads: CASSEGQWNTEAFF. The CDR3 nucleotides are TGTGCCAGCTCAGAAGGACAGTGGAACACTGAAGCTTTCTTT. The entire variable domain, with the rest obtained from reference TRBV18 and TRBJ1-1, is as follows: NAGVMQNPRHLVRRRGQEARLRCSPMKGHSHVYWYRQLPEEGLKFMVYLQKENIIDESGMPKERFSAEFPKEGPSILRIQQVVRGDSAAYFCASSEGQWNTEAFFGQGTRLTVV.

This clonotype was counted a few times. The chain joins TRBV20-1 to TRBJ2-5, with D maybe TRBD2 (5 bases). Germline V gene lookup returns CDR1 DFQATT and CDR2 SNEGSKA (reference sequence). The CDR3 extends over 13 amino acids. The V gene lost 6 bases and the J gene lost 1 base, with 12 bases spanning the gap. CDR3 sequence reads: CSAGWRTQETQYF. CDR3 nucleotides: TGCAGTGCCGGGTGGAGGACCCAAGAGACCCAGTACTTC.

This clonotype was found a few times. This sequence joins TRBV3-1 and TRBJ1-1; TRBD1 might be the D (6 bases). The CDR3 length is 13 residues. V lost 7 bases, J lost 1 base, and 10 bases lay in between. Germline V gene data show CDR1 as LGHDT and CDR2 as YNNKEL (reference sequence). The CDR3, as DNA: TGTGCCAGCAACTACAGGGAGAACACTGAAGCTTTCTTT. This sequence encodes CASNYRENTEAFF.

This clonotype was found a few times. The chain is built from TRBV5-1 and TRBJ1-1; D gene uncertain. The CDR3 extends over 13 amino acids. With 2 bases removed from V and 2 bases from J, the gap between germline ends came to 7 bases. Germline lookup yields CDR1 SGHRS and CDR2 YFSETQ. This CDR3 is CASSLRFNTEAFF. CDR3 nucleotides: TGCGCCAGCAGCTTAAGGTTTAACACTGAAGCTTTCTTT.

This clonotype was found many times. This chain connects TRBV4-2 to TRBJ2-3; the D gene is possibly TRBD1 (7 bases). The CDR3 is 17 amino acids. V lost 0 bases and J 4 bases, leaving 17 bases between the germline ends. Germline V lookup: CDR1 LGHNA, CDR2 YNFKEQ. The CDR3 spells CASSQEPGGGRSDTQYF. The CDR3 DNA follows: TGTGCCAGCAGCCAAGAGCCCGGAGGGGGCAGGTCAGATACGCAGTATTTT.

This clonotype was detected only a few times. V usage is TRBV12-3 or TRBV12-4 and J usage is TRBJ1-3, with D possibly being TRBD1 (6 bases). The CDR3 extends over 15 amino acids. V dropped 4 bases and J dropped 4 bases, with 14 bases sitting between them. As DNA, the CDR3 is TGTGCCAGCAGTTCACAGGGATGGTTCGGAAACACCATATATTTT. The encoded protein is CASSSQGWFGNTIYF.

V is TRBV6-1 and J is TRBJ1-5; 9 bases match TRBD1. Germline CDR1 MNHNS, CDR2 SASEGT. The CDR3 covers 14 residues. J gave up 7 bases and V 6 bases, and 7 bases lay outside the gene matches. CDR3 nucleotide sequence: TGTGCCAGCAGAACACAGGGGGCGAACCAGCCCCAGCATTTT. Its protein is CASRTQGANQPQHF.

The chain is built from TRBV7-2 and TRBJ2-2; no clear D. V shed 2 bases and J shed 4 bases, with 11 bases lying between them. Germline V gene data show CDR1 as SGHTA and CDR2 as FQGNSA. This CDR3 has 15 residues. The CDR3 DNA sequence: TGTGCCAGCAGCTTAACGGGTTCAGGCACCGGGGAGCTGTTTTTT. Protein sequence: CASSLTGSGTGELFF.

This sequence joins TRBV28 and TRBJ1-1; no clear D gene. V was clipped by 5 bases and J by 5 bases, with 3 bases between them. Germline loops: CDR1 MDHEN, CDR2 SYDVKM. The CDR3 is 10 residues long. CDR3 DNA sequence: TGTGCCAGCAGTAGTACTGAAGCTTTCTTT. Amino acid sequence: CASSSTEAFF. The variable domain in full, with the rest retrieved from reference TRBV28 and TRBJ1-1, is DVKVTQSSRYLVKRTGEKVFLECVQDMDHENMFWYRQDPGLGLRLIYFSYDVKMKEKGDIPEGYSVSREKKERFSLILESASTNQTSMYLCASSSTEAFFGQGTRLTVV.

CDR3 sequence reads: CASSGVGTGVHEQYF. The DNA of the CDR3 is TGTGCCAGCAGTGGAGTCGGGACAGGGGTCCACGAGCAGTACTTC. V gene TRBV27 combines with J gene TRBJ2-7, with 10 bases identical to TRBD1. The J segment lost 5 bases and the V segment lost 5 bases, leaving 9 bases of the junction unmatched. CDR3 length: 15 amino acids. Germline lookup yields CDR1 MNHEY and CDR2 SMNVEV (reference sequence).

V usage is TRBV6-1 and J usage is TRBJ2-7; 8 bases are shared with TRBD1. The CDR3 extends over 16 amino acids. Unmatched junction bases numbered 8, after V lost 2 bases and J lost 2 bases. The germline CDR1 and CDR2 sequences are MNHNS and SASEGT. The CDR3 region is CASSEWTGTPTYEQYF. CDR3 DNA sequence: TGTGCCAGCAGTGAATGGACAGGGACCCCTACCTACGAGCAGTACTTC.

This clonotype was detected only a few times. The chain joins TRBV12-3 or TRBV12-4 to TRBJ1-1; D is unresolved. CDR3 length: 12 amino acids. The V end lost 5 bases, the J end lost 4 bases, and 8 bases lay between the germline ends. The CDR3 DNA reads TGTGCCAGCAGTGATCAGTTCACTGAAGCTTTCTTT. It encodes CASSDQFTEAFF.

This clonotype was picked up a small number of times. The chain has TRBV9 and TRBJ2-7; TRBD1 is a possible D gene (6 bases). V was cut by 3 bases and J by 2 bases, with 12 bases left in between. Germline V gives CDR1 SGDLS, CDR2 YYNGEE. The CDR3 length is 14 residues. CDR3 amino acids: CASSATGVTYEQYF. For the CDR3, the DNA is TGTGCCAGCAGCGCGACAGGAGTTACCTACGAGCAGTACTTC.

CDR3: CSVSSGGPYEQYF. The DNA of the CDR3 is TGCAGCGTTTCCAGCGGGGGCCCCTACGAGCAGTACTTC. The chain is built from TRBV29-1 and TRBJ2-7; TRBD2 matches at 8 bases. This CDR3 is built from 13 residues. The J segment lost 2 bases and the V segment lost 5 bases, leaving 5 bases of the junction unmatched. The germline V gene has CDR1 SQVTM and CDR2 ANQGSEA.

The table lists this clonotype with a few counts. The CDR3 reads CASSEAVGQVGNEQFF. The CDR3, as DNA: TGTGCCAGCAGTGAAGCTGTGGGTCAAGTAGGGAATGAGCAGTTCTTC. The chain has TRBV6-1 and TRBJ2-1; D gene ambiguous. Trimming removed 0 bases from V and 7 bases from J, with 16 bases in between. Per germline, CDR1 MNHNS and CDR2 SASEGT. CDR3 length: 16 amino acids.

This clonotype was detected a few times. V and J are TRBV4-2 and TRBJ1-5; no reliable D call. This CDR3 contains 15 residues. The V end was cut by 1 base, the J end by 5 bases, with 12 bases between. From germline, CDR1 is LGHNA and CDR2 YNFKEQ. CDR3 nucleotides: TGTGCCAGCAGCCAAGGAGGAAGCAACGATCAGCCCCAGCATTTT. It is translated as CASSQGGSNDQPQHF.

The V gene is TRBV12-3 or TRBV12-4, the J gene TRBJ2-1; D is perhaps TRBD1 or TRBD2 (5 bases each). The CDR3 spans 11 residues. Trimming removed 5 bases from V and 13 bases from J, with 12 bases in between. The CDR3: CASSPLGVQFF. The CDR3 DNA reads as TGTGCCAGCAGTCCCTTGGGGGTTCAGTTCTTC.

This clonotype occurred many times. The DNA for the CDR3 is TGCGCCAGCAGCTTGGTGAGGGGGGGTGATGAGCAGTTCTTC. Translation: CASSLVRGGDEQFF. The rearrangement uses TRBV5-1 and TRBJ2-1; the D gene is possibly TRBD2 (7 bases). Germline V gene lookup returns CDR1 SGHRS and CDR2 YFSETQ. The CDR3 totals 14 residues. V was pared by 0 bases and J by 8 bases, with 12 bases between.

This rearrangement joins TRBV6-1 to TRBJ1-3, with D hard to call. CDR3 length: 15 residues. The germline gives CDR1 MNHNS, CDR2 SASEGT. V gave up 7 bases and J gave up 0 bases, with 13 bases separating them. The CDR3 DNA reads as TGTGCCAGCAACCCTTTCCCCGGCTCTGGAAACACCATATATTTT. As protein: CASNPFPGSGNTIYF.

CDR3 in DNA: TGCGCCAGCAGCTTGGAGAGTCTAGCGGGGCTAGGGGAGCAGTTCTTC. This encodes CASSLESLAGLGEQFF. This rearrangement joins TRBV5-1 to TRBJ2-1, with 9 bases that match TRBD2. The CDR3 contains 16 residues. V gave up 0 bases and J gave up 10 bases; unmatched junction bases: 11. From germline, CDR1 is SGHRS and CDR2 YFSETQ.

The chain couples TRBV4-3 to TRBJ2-4, with 7 bases lining up with TRBD1. This CDR3 is built from 14 residues. Germline V gene sequence: CDR1 LGHNA, CDR2 YSLEER. The junction had 9 bases not matched to a gene; V was cut back by 5 bases and J by 8 bases. CDR3 nucleotide sequence: TGCGCCAGCAGCAAACGAGGGGGCGCGGACATTCAGTACTTC. Protein sequence: CASSKRGGADIQYF.

Ten or more counts support this clonotype. This chain joins TRBV14 and TRBJ1-1, with D perhaps matching TRBD1 (5 bases). CDR3 size: 13 residues. The germline V gene has CDR1 SGHDN and CDR2 FVKESK. With 0 bases removed from V and 4 bases from J, the gap between germline ends came to 6 bases. This chain's CDR3 is CASSQDRGTEAFF. The CDR3 DNA is TGTGCCAGCAGCCAAGATAGGGGCACTGAAGCTTTCTTT.

V usage is TRBV7-9 and J usage is TRBJ2-3; D possibly corresponds to TRBD2 (5 bases). V lost 2 bases to trimming and J lost 2 bases, with 11 bases between them. The CDR3 is made up of 15 amino acids. CDR1 is SEHNR and CDR2 is FQNEAQ in the germline V gene (reference sequence). The CDR3 loop reads CASSLRSGTTDTQYF. The DNA of the CDR3 is TGTGCCAGCAGCTTAAGGAGCGGAACCACAGATACGCAGTATTTT.

The chain is built from TRBV28 and TRBJ1-1, with a weak D call TRBD1 (6 bases). The CDR3 is made up of 17 amino acids. V was trimmed by 4 bases and J by 5 bases, leaving 23 bases between them. Germline V CDR1 and CDR2: MDHEN, SYDVKM. CDR3 nucleotides: TGTGCCAGCAGTTACTCGGTGAAGGACAGCGGAGTTACTGAAGCTTTCTTT. This translates into CASSYSVKDSGVTEAFF.

In this sample, this clonotype turned up a few times. The genes are TRBV14 and TRBJ1-1, with 11 bases matching TRBD1. V gave up 3 bases and J gave up 7 bases; unmatched junction bases: 7. Looked up from germline, CDR1 is SGHDN and CDR2 is FVKESK. CDR3 length equals 15 residues. The CDR3 bases are TGTGCCAGCAGCCATCGGGACAGGGGGAGAGGTGAAGCTTTCTTT. This sequence encodes CASSHRDRGRGEAFF.

This clonotype was seen only a few times. The chain combines TRBV6-5 with TRBJ1-2; the D gene is possibly TRBD1 (6 bases). Germline-derived CDR1 and CDR2 are MNHEY and SVGAGI. The CDR3 runs to 13 residues. The V end was cut by 4 bases, the J end by 8 bases, with 14 bases between. CDR3 coding DNA: TGTGCCAGCAGTTCACAGGGCGGGCACGGCTACACCTTC. This gives the protein CASSSQGGHGYTF.

The chain uses TRBV9 and TRBJ2-1, with 7 positions matching TRBD2. Germline lookup yields CDR1 SGDLS and CDR2 YYNGEE. This CDR3 contains 14 residues. V was pared by 2 bases and J by 10 bases, with 9 bases of the junction left unmatched. The chain's CDR3 is CASSVGSGRGEQFF. The CDR3 DNA reads TGTGCCAGCAGCGTGGGTAGCGGGCGAGGGGAGCAGTTCTTC.

The chain uses TRBV4-3 and TRBJ2-3; D unclear. This CDR3 region has 17 residues. With 0 bases removed from V and 0 bases from J, the gap between germline ends came to 13 bases. CDR1 is LGHNA, CDR2 YSLEER, per germline. CDR3 residues: CASSQDRRATSTDTQYF. CDR3 coding DNA: TGCGCCAGCAGCCAAGATAGACGGGCAACTAGCACAGATACGCAGTATTTT.

The chain is built from TRBV6-1 and TRBJ2-5; D remains unclear. The CDR3 length is 11 residues. Germline V gives CDR1 MNHNS, CDR2 SASEGT. V was shortened by 3 bases and J by 7 bases, with 6 bases between the two germline ends. The CDR3 is CASSDHGTQYF. CDR3 nucleotide sequence: TGTGCCAGCAGTGATCACGGGACCCAGTACTTC.